This T cell receptor beta chain was found in a study of blood T cells in healthy people across ages. Then a second PCR, running about 6 to 11 cycles, was carried out with a sample-barcoded 5' primer and a J-beta primer mix. MiXCR, applied by TCRdb to the 5' RACE reads, yields one record per CDR3 protein. The table lists around 1.5 million distinct CDR3 sequences, about 35% of them singletons. Peripheral blood from each donor was collected in a volume of approximately 9.2 milliliters. Total RNA, at least 5.5 micrograms per sample, came from PBMCs. About this clonotype itself: What it binds is unknown. Its ends do not fully match the called genes, so a read error is possible.

Overall study findings and caveats: A roughly linear fall in TCR beta diversity per million T cells was seen with increasing age. Relative to aged donors, long-lived donors carried more naive CD4+ cells and displayed higher diversity.

The sample was blood. This receptor was identified in a woman aged 25 to 45 in good health.

Here the CDR3 reads CARSLTSGTGYYEQYF. Written as DNA, the CDR3 is TGTGCCCGCAGCCTAACTTCCGGGACAGGGTACTACGAGCAGTACTTC. The V call is TRBV28, the J call TRBJ2-7, with 9 positions matching TRBD1. This CDR3 spans 16 amino acids. Per the germline V gene, CDR1 is MDHEN and CDR2 is SYDVKM.